Listed below are T cell receptor beta chains from one sample, sequenced in a study of blood T cell repertoires in COVID-19. Sequencing was performed with immunoSEQ multiplex PCR; in TCRdb, only in-frame clones are kept and a portion is missing. The top ten hold approximately 4.5% of the sample, which has 40,000 to 55,000 clones, around 85% seen once. The sample comprised peripheral blood. These receptors all come from a man aged 50 to 60 with active COVID-19. CDR3s leave out the opening cysteine and the closing phenylalanine or tryptophan.

V gene | CDR3 protein
TRBV4-2 | ASSLPGGVHEQY
TRBV28 | ASSIDIGQGANEQF
TRBV5-1 | ASSLRSRGASSYEQY
TRBV4-1 | ASSQGDRRQETQY
TRBV4-1 | ASSQGGEQGAILYGYT
TRBV27 | ASSLSSTDTQY
TRBV7-2 | ASSLAPNNEQF
TRBV6-5 | ASSYSTQGGYGYT
TRBV18 | ASSHRDLTEAF
TRBV12-5 | ASGLGTGTYEQY
TRBV6-1 | ASREGQGTFYEQY
TRBV4-3 | ASSQEFRSNQPQH
TRBV28 | ASSQSGGGIIGTDTQY
TRBV6-4 | ASSEGQGSTDTQY
TRBV2 | ASSLGQHYGYT
TRBV6-4 | ASSDPRGGPGRQETQY
TRBV27 | ASSTGTANSPLH
TRBV21-1 | ASSLQGPQGYEQY
TRBV5-1 | ASSLMAKNIQY
TRBV6-5 | ASSSFTGTGELF
TRBV9 | ASSPGQVETNYGYT
TRBV4-3 | ASSQDQTGNSYEQY
TRBV11-3 | ASSLSGGRNEQF
TRBV6-4 | ASSQGNEQF
TRBV6-5 | ASAPPARPLRGYT
TRBV11-2 | ASSLEVGTAITDTQY
TRBV6-6 | ASSPGYTEAF
TRBV9 | ASSGPTGRTEAF
TRBV5-4 | ASSPSGGSYEQY
TRBV19 | ASSETGGYGYT
TRBV6-6 | ASRTGSFNTEAF
TRBV3-1/TRBV3-2 | ASSRRSSGGATDTQY
TRBV4-3 | ASSLSTLGTDTQY
TRBV5-4 | ASSQGHSYEQY
TRBV12-5 | ASGSPNRETNEKLF
TRBV2 | ASKSGTSGGMQF
TRBV3-1/TRBV3-2 | ASSQDDRVHGYT
TRBV24-1 | ATSDPTTDRRDTQY
TRBV6-6 | ASTFGGSYEQY
TRBV5-1 | ASSVDRYEQY
TRBV18 | ASSGPGKGENTIY
TRBV20-1 | SASPGTSGGAYDEQF
TRBV6-5 | ASRDRPNTEAF
TRBV6-5 | ASSYSIGENQPQH
TRBV19 | ASSIEAQGTNEQY
TRBV4-3 | ASSQDWLTNEKLF
TRBV19 | ASKRGQESNQPQH
TRBV5-1 | ASSLVLAGEETQY
TRBV5-4 | ASSFYSGDEQY
TRBV4-1 | ASSLKIRGTTPGGYEQY
TRBV11-2 | ASSLMGADTQY
TRBV5-1 | ASSQQRPGQGTGELF
TRBV6-5 | ASSLMRGLGTEAF
TRBV9 | ASSSPAGQESWTDTQY
TRBV5-1 | ASSRGQGGDGYT